These 29 T cell receptor beta chains were all obtained from the same sample, sequenced in a study of technical replicates of blood from a handful of donors (dated 2017 in TCRdb). Library creation used the immunoSEQ multiplex PCR assay. TCRdb provides this immuneACCESS table in a form limited to in-frame rearrangements. Some clones are lacking; in checked studies, under half of them reflect an unresolved V gene, and why the rest are absent is not known. This sample has some 83,000 clones in its table, and 85% to 95% of those were observed once. The ten most abundant clones make up about 0.41% of the sample. The sequenced sample was T cells isolated from PBMCs. Every receptor here comes from a human donor in good health.

This clone was seen a single time. The chain has TRBV6-5 and TRBJ2-7; D is unclear. Per the germline V gene, CDR1 is MNHEY and CDR2 is SVGAGI. V gave up 6 bases and J gave up 2 bases, with 5 bases separating them. This CDR3 is 11 amino acids long. This chain's CDR3 is CASRRAYEQYF. The CDR3 bases are TGTGCCAGCAGGCGTGCCTACGAGCAGTACTTC.

The chain combines TRBV5-4 with TRBJ1-1; 8 bases fit TRBD1. CDR3 length equals 15 residues. Germline V gives CDR1 SGHNT, CDR2 YYREEE (reference sequence). V shed 0 bases and J 3 bases; nucleotides not matched to a gene: 4. The CDR3 DNA sequence: TGTGCCAGCAGCTTGGTGGACAGGGTGGACACTGAAGCTTTCTTT. Residues: CASSLVDRVDTEAFF.

V is TRBV12-5 and J is TRBJ1-2; TRBD1 agrees at 9 bases. J was trimmed by 3 bases and V by 4 bases; bases with no gene match: 6. The CDR3 covers 15 residues. Germline CDR1 reads LGHNT; CDR2 reads FRNRAP. The CDR3 region is CASGYADRGHYGYTF. The CDR3 DNA is TGTGCTAGTGGTTATGCGGACAGGGGCCACTATGGCTACACCTTC.

The chain links TRBV29-1 to TRBJ1-1; 8 positions agree with TRBD1. This CDR3 comprises 16 residues. V lost 1 base and J lost 1; bases outside the gene matches: 8. The germline V gene has CDR1 SQVTM and CDR2 ANQGSEA. This chain's CDR3 is CSVEGGQGLWNTEAFF. In nucleotides, the CDR3 is TGCAGCGTTGAAGGCGGACAGGGTCTATGGAACACTGAAGCTTTCTTT.

This clone was detected only once. The CDR3 coding sequence is TGTGCCAGCAGCCAAGAGAACCGCAGGAACACCGGGGAGCTGTTTTTT. Translated, it gives CASSQENRRNTGELFF. The rearrangement uses TRBV4-2 and TRBJ2-2; D is unresolved. The CDR3 spans 16 residues. Trimming cost V 0 bases and J 1 base, with 9 bases left between them. Germline loops: CDR1 LGHNA, CDR2 YNFKEQ.

The chain carries TRBV18 and TRBJ1-1; 7 bases line up with TRBD1. There are 14 residues in the CDR3. Germline CDR1 is KGHSH and CDR2 is LQKENI. V shed 3 bases, J shed 1 base, and the junction held 2 bases outside the gene matches. CDR3 nucleotide sequence: TGTGCCAGCTCACCTGGACAGGAGAACACTGAAGCTTTCTTT. Encoded protein: CASSPGQENTEAFF.

J is TRBJ2-5 and V is TRBV10-2; D call uncertain. Germline loops: CDR1 WSHSY, CDR2 SAAADI. Trimming took 3 bases from V and 1 from J, leaving 12 bases between them. The CDR3 is made up of 15 amino acids. Here the CDR3 reads CASSDDGGFQETQYF. In nucleotides, the CDR3 is TGCGCCAGCAGTGACGACGGCGGATTCCAAGAGACCCAGTACTTC.

The V and J genes are TRBV29-1 and TRBJ1-1, with 8 bases identical to TRBD1. Germline V gene sequence: CDR1 SQVTM, CDR2 ANQGSEA. There are 13 residues in the CDR3. After removal of 5 bases from V and 8 bases from J, the junction contained 10 bases not matched to a gene. CDR3 loop: CSVSNRGIDEAFF. The CDR3 DNA sequence: TGCAGCGTTAGCAACAGGGGGATCGACGAAGCTTTCTTT. The full variable domain, completed using reference TRBV29-1 and TRBJ1-1, is SAVISQKPSRDICQRGTSLTIQCQVDSQVTMMFWYRQQPGQSLTLIATANQGSEATYESGFVIDKFPISRPNLTFSTLTVSNMSPEDSSIYLCSVSNRGIDEAFFGQGTRLTVV.

This chain uses TRBV29-1 with TRBJ2-1; perhaps TRBD1 as D (6 bases). Germline V gene data show CDR1 as SQVTM and CDR2 as ANQGSEA. The CDR3 has 13 amino acids. V dropped 2 bases and J dropped 4 bases, with 9 bases sitting between them. CDR3 sequence reads: CSVERQAYNEQFF. For the CDR3, the DNA is TGCAGCGTTGAACGACAGGCTTACAATGAGCAGTTCTTC.

The rearrangement links TRBV6-5 to TRBJ1-2; D call uncertain. Germline V gene lookup returns CDR1 MNHEY and CDR2 SVGAGI. The CDR3 covers 13 residues. Trimming took 6 bases from V and 0 from J, leaving 8 bases between them. CDR3 nucleotides: TGTGCCAGCAGAGAAATAGCTAACTATGGCTACACCTTC. Residues: CASREIANYGYTF.

The rearrangement uses TRBV4-2 and TRBJ1-3; TRBD1 agrees at 8 bases. Germline loops: CDR1 LGHNA, CDR2 YNFKEQ. The CDR3 is made up of 17 amino acids. J gave up 2 bases and V 0 bases, and 6 bases lay outside the gene matches. The CDR3 region is CASSQEWTGLAGNTIYF. The CDR3 DNA reads TGTGCCAGCAGCCAAGAATGGACAGGGTTAGCTGGAAACACCATATATTTT.

This clone was found once. V usage is TRBV30 and J usage is TRBJ2-7, with 7 bases that match TRBD1. CDR3 length: 15 amino acids. Germline CDR1 GTSNPN, CDR2 SVGIG (reference sequence). The junction had 10 bases not matched to a gene; V was cut back by 3 bases and J by 2 bases. CDR3 bases: TGTGCCTGGAGCGATTTTGACAGGGCGGCCTACGAGCAGTACTTC. This codes for CAWSDFDRAAYEQYF.

This clone is medium-sized in the sample. The chain has TRBV6-1 and TRBJ2-2, with D possibly TRBD1 on 6 matching bases. This CDR3 spans 15 amino acids. With 5 bases removed from V and 6 bases from J, the gap between germline ends came to 16 bases. Germline V gene lookup returns CDR1 MNHNS and CDR2 SASEGT. DNA for the CDR3: TGTGCCAGCAGTCCCCTACAGGGTTATGCCGGGGAGCTGTTTTTT. This sequence encodes CASSPLQGYAGELFF.

This clone was seen more than once but under ten times. This chain joins TRBV7-9 and TRBJ1-5, with 9 bases matching TRBD1. The V gene end was trimmed by 1 base and the J gene end by 7 bases; junction bases not matched to a gene: 5. The V gene's germline CDR1 is SEHNR and CDR2 FQNEAQ (reference sequence). The CDR3 is 15 amino acids. CDR3 loop: CASSLDGTGQQPQHF. CDR3 nucleotides: TGTGCCAGCAGCTTAGATGGGACAGGGCAGCAGCCCCAGCATTTT.

The DNA for the CDR3 is TGCGCCAGCAGCCTTGGCGGGAGCGGGAGGGCTGATGAGCAGTTCTTC. Translation gives CASSLGGSGRADEQFF. J is TRBJ2-1 and V is TRBV4-1; TRBD2 matches 10 bases. CDR1 and CDR2 (germline): MGHRA, YSYEKL. This CDR3 comprises 16 residues. V lost 4 bases and J lost 8; bases outside the gene matches: 11.

This clone has only one observation. The chain has TRBV5-4 and TRBJ1-2, with 8 positions matching TRBD1. The CDR3 extends over 15 amino acids. Germline V gene sequence: CDR1 SGHNT, CDR2 YYREEE (reference sequence). The junction had 6 bases not matched to a gene; V was cut back by 0 bases and J by 5 bases. CDR3 nucleotides: TGTGCCAGCAGCTTGGGTGCAGGGGGCTATTATGGCTACACCTTC. It yields the protein CASSLGAGGYYGYTF.

This clone was counted once. This chain connects TRBV4-2 to TRBJ1-2; TRBD1 might be the D (5 bases). The germline V gene has CDR1 LGHNA and CDR2 YNFKEQ. CDR3 length: 16 residues. The V end was cut by 0 bases, the J end by 3 bases, with 14 bases between. The CDR3 here is CASSQDRDLWYYGYTF. CDR3 sequence (DNA): TGTGCCAGCAGCCAAGACCGGGACTTATGGTACTATGGCTACACCTTC.

The chain carries TRBV7-7 and TRBJ2-2, with 8 nucleotides matching TRBD1. V lost 5 bases and J lost 13; bases outside the gene matches: 15. Germline V gene data show CDR1 as SSHAT and CDR2 as FNYEAQ (reference sequence). The length of the CDR3 is 15 residues. The CDR3 loop is CASSHNRGDTDRLFF. The CDR3 DNA reads TGTGCCAGCAGCCATAACAGGGGGGACACAGATAGGCTGTTTTTT.

This chain uses TRBV19 with TRBJ2-7, with 9 bases lining up with TRBD1. This CDR3 is 15 amino acids long. Per germline, CDR1 LNHDA and CDR2 SQIVND (reference sequence). J was trimmed by 4 bases and V by 5 bases; bases with no gene match: 9. Here the CDR3 DNA reads TGTGCCAGTAGTGAAACCGGACAGGGGTGGTACGAGCAGTACTTC. This translates into CASSETGQGWYEQYF.

The chain is built from TRBV7-3 and TRBJ1-2; 11 positions match TRBD1. CDR1 SGHTA and CDR2 FQGTGA come from the germline V gene. V was pared by 6 bases and J by 7 bases, with 7 bases of the junction left unmatched. The CDR3 contains 14 residues. The CDR3 DNA is TGTGCCAGCAGTTTATGGACAGGGGGCGGTGGCTACACCTTC. It translates to CASSLWTGGGGYTF.

This chain joins TRBV6-6 and TRBJ1-1; D unresolved. CDR1 and CDR2 from the germline V gene are MNHNY and SVGAGI (reference sequence). The CDR3 loop spans 11 amino acids. The V end was cut by 7 bases, the J end by 2 bases, with 5 bases between. Written as DNA, the CDR3 is TGTGCCAGCACCAGAAACACTGAAGCTTTCTTT. Translating gives CASTRNTEAFF.

The chain couples TRBV19 to TRBJ2-7; 7 bases are shared with TRBD2. Germline CDR1 LNHDA, CDR2 SQIVND (reference sequence). The length of the CDR3 is 17 residues. The V and J ends lost 3 bases and 2 bases, in that order; junction bases with no gene match: 13. CDR3 region: CASSIRKGERDTYEQYF. DNA of the CDR3: TGTGCCAGTAGTATCAGAAAAGGGGAGCGGGATACCTACGAGCAGTACTTC. The whole variable domain, filled in from reference TRBV19 and TRBJ2-7, reads DGGITQSPKYLFRKEGQNVTLSCEQNLNHDAMYWYRQDPGQGLRLIYYSQIVNDFQKGDIAEGYSVSREKKESFPLTVTSAQKNPTAFYLCASSIRKGERDTYEQYFGPGTRLTVT.

The CDR3: CASIRTGHRAGELFF. CDR3 nucleotides: TGTGCCAGCATAAGGACAGGGCATAGGGCCGGGGAGCTGTTTTTT. The chain uses TRBV6-6 and TRBJ2-2; 8 bases line up with TRBD1. The CDR3 length is 15 residues. The germline CDR1 and CDR2 sequences are MNHNY and SVGAGI (reference sequence). J gave up 6 bases and V 7 bases, and 10 bases lay outside the gene matches.

The chain carries TRBV7-2 and TRBJ2-1; the match to TRBD2 covers 10 bases. The ends lost 2 bases at V and 7 bases at J; junction bases unmatched: 5. The germline CDR1 and CDR2 sequences are SGHTA and FQGNSA. The CDR3 loop spans 15 amino acids. Here the CDR3 DNA reads TGTGCCAGCAGCTTATCTAGCGGGAGCGCTAATGAGCAGTTCTTC. Translation: CASSLSSGSANEQFF.

V usage is TRBV19 and J usage is TRBJ1-2; D not resolved. The CDR3 is made up of 14 amino acids. Germline V gene lookup returns CDR1 LNHDA and CDR2 SQIVND (reference sequence). Trimming took off 2 bases at V and 0 bases at J, with 7 bases between the two ends. CDR3 nucleotides: TGTGCCAGTAGTATAATCCAGGCTAACTATGGCTACACCTTC. Protein product: CASSIIQANYGYTF.

The chain links TRBV5-4 to TRBJ2-7, with D perhaps matching TRBD2 (6 bases). The V gene lost 2 bases and the J gene lost 3 bases, with 12 bases spanning the gap. Germline CDR1 is SGHNT and CDR2 is YYREEE (reference sequence). The CDR3 contains 14 residues. As DNA, the CDR3 is TGTGCCAGCAGCTTAACGGGAGCGGGCTACGAGCAGTACTTC. It codes for CASSLTGAGYEQYF. The entire variable domain, with the rest obtained from reference TRBV5-4 and TRBJ2-7, is as follows: ETGVTQSPTHLIKTRGQQVTLRCSSQSGHNTVSWYQQALGQGPQFIFQYYREEENGRGNFPPRFSGLQFPNYSSELNVNALELDDSALYLCASSLTGAGYEQYFGPGTRLTVT.

The chain carries TRBV2 and TRBJ2-1; the match to TRBD1 covers 7 bases. V lost 6 bases and J lost 1; bases outside the gene matches: 9. CDR1 is SNHLY and CDR2 is FYNNEI in the germline V gene. The CDR3 is made up of 16 amino acids. Here the CDR3 reads CASRPRQGLSYNEQFF. The CDR3 nucleotides are TGTGCCAGCAGACCAAGACAGGGCTTATCCTACAATGAGCAGTTCTTC. Full variable domain (rest looked up from reference TRBV2 and TRBJ2-1): EPEVTQTPSHQVTQMGQEVILRCVPISNHLYFYWYRQILGQKVEFLVSFYNNEISEKSEIFDDQFSVERPDGSNFTLKIRSTKLEDSAMYFCASRPRQGLSYNEQFFGPGTRLTVL.

The chain's CDR3 is CASSPPGQNSNQPQHF. CDR3 bases: TGTGCCAGCAGCCCCCCGGGACAGAATAGCAATCAGCCCCAGCATTTT. The chain joins TRBV7-2 to TRBJ1-5; TRBD1 matches 7 bases. V shed 5 bases and J 0 bases; nucleotides not matched to a gene: 7. Germline V gene data show CDR1 as SGHTA and CDR2 as FQGNSA. This CDR3 is built from 16 residues.

The chain links TRBV23-1 to TRBJ2-7, with D possibly TRBD1 on 6 matching bases. TRBV23-1 is designated an ORF whose function remains uncertain. CDR3 length: 18 amino acids. Trimming left V 1 base short and J 3 bases short, with 22 bases between. The CDR3 loop reads CASSQLGTPREDYYEQYF. CDR3 bases: TGCGCCAGCAGTCAATTAGGGACACCCAGAGAAGACTACTACGAGCAGTACTTC.